The present T cell receptor beta chain was sequenced within a study of cytomegalovirus exposure and HLA in healthy donors. Study-level results: For presence/absence analyses, sequencing depth was assumed to be roughly uniform across donors. Some TCR beta chains (more than 150 of them) were listed as cytomegalovirus-associated.

Looked up from germline, CDR1 is GTSNPN and CDR2 is SVGIG (reference sequence). V lost 4 bases and J 2 bases, leaving 18 bases between the germline ends. This CDR3 comprises 15 residues. Both 60 Vbeta primers and 13 Jbeta primers went into the PCR. Libraries were prepared by immunoSEQ multiplex PCR; TCRdb keeps only in-frame clonotypes and omits some of them. This sample yields 120,000 or so clones, of which about four fifths are seen a single time; roughly 9.3% belongs to the top ten. Comments on this clone: Its antigen is unknown.

The sequenced sample consisted of PBMCs. The genes are TRBV30 and TRBJ2-7; possible D gene TRBD2, 5 bases. This sequence originates from a woman aged 45 to 65 in good health and CMV-seropositive. The CDR3 loop is CAWTEGLAKAYEQYF. The DNA of the CDR3 is TGTGCCTGGACCGAGGGTTTGGCGAAGGCCTACGAGCAGTACTTC.